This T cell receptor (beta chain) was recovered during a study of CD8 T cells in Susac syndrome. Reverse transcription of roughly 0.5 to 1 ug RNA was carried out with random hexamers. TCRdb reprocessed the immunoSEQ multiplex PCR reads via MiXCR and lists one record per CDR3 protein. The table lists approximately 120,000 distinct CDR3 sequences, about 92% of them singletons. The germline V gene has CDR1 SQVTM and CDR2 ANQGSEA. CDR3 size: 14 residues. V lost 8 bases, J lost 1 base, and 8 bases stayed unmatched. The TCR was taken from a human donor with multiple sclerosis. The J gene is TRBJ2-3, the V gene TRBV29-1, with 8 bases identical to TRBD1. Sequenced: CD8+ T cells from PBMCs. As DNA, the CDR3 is TGCAGCACCGGTTCGGACAGGGGCACAGATACGCAGTATTTT. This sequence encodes CSTGSDRGTDTQYF.